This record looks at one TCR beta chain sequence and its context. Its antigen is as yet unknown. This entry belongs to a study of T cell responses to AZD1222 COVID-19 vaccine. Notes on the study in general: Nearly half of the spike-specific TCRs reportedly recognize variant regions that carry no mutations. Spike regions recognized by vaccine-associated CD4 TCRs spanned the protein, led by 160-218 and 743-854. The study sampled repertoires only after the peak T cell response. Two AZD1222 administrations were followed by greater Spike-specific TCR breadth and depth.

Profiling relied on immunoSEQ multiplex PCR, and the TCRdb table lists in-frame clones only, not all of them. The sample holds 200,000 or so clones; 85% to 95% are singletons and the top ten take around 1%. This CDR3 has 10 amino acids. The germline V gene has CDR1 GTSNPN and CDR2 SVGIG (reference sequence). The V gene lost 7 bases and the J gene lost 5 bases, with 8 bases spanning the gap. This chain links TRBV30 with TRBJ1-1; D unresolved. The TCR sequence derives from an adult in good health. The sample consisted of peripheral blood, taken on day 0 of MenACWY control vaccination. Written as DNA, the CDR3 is TGTGCCTCCGTACGGACTGAAGCTTTCTTT. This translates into CASVRTEAFF.